Ten or more counts support the clone carrying this TCR beta chain. Its antigen remains unidentified. V shed 5 bases, J shed 7 bases, and the junction held 6 bases outside the gene matches. This CDR3 has 14 amino acids. Germline V gives CDR1 MGHDK, CDR2 SYGVNS. These data come from a study of T cells in Graves' hyperthyroidism and ophthalmopathy. Using RNA transcripts as the source, TCR beta CDR3 regions were amplified. The TCR CDR3 was amplified in a first-round RT-PCR using the HTBI primer set. TCRdb fed the multiplex PCR reads into MiXCR, producing one record per CDR3 protein. This sample yields about 550,000 distinct CDR3 sequences, of which under 25% are seen a single time; around 27% belongs to the top ten. Study outcomes and limitations: Ophthalmopathy, as predicted by the model, came a median 6.5 months after the prediction.

Patients were aged 18 to 65, had disease duration under 2 months, and had newly diagnosed hyperthyroidism. V is TRBV25-1 and J is TRBJ2-2; 8 nucleotides match TRBD1. Sample: blood. The receptor was derived from a man aged 18 to 30 with Graves' hyperthyroidism. CDR3 sequence (DNA): TGTGCCAGCAGTCTTCAGGGGGCTCACGGGGAGCTGTTTTTT. It yields the protein CASSLQGAHGELFF.